Following are 5 T cell receptor beta chains from one sample sequenced in a study of shared clonotypes between healthy human individuals. Assay: immunoSEQ multiplex PCR; the TCRdb copy retains only in-frame clones and omits some. The sample has around 2,000,000 clones, 85% to 95% seen once; the top ten hold about 0.13%. The sample consisted of naive CD4+ T cells sorted from blood. The sample's subset: CD45RA+ positively selected. The receptors shown here come from a man in his late teens or twenties in good health.

About this clone itself: Different DNA sequences within this sample yield the same CDR3. This chain joins TRBV28 and TRBJ1-1; D gene ambiguous. There are 10 residues in the CDR3. The germline CDR1 and CDR2 sequences are MDHEN and SYDVKM. Trimming removed 8 bases from V and 2 bases from J, with 3 bases in between. The CDR3 reads CASRNTEAFF. CDR3 in DNA: TGTGCCAGCCGCAACACTGAAGCTTTCTTT.

The genes are TRBV19 and TRBJ2-3, with TRBD2 as a possible D gene (6 bases). With 6 bases removed from V and 1 base from J, the gap between germline ends came to 11 bases. Germline V gene sequence: CDR1 LNHDA, CDR2 SQIVND (reference sequence). The CDR3 is 14 residues long. CDR3 bases: TGTGCCAGTAGGCTTAGCGGAGGCACAGATACGCAGTATTTT. Residues: CASRLSGGTDTQYF.

The chain carries TRBV20-1 and TRBJ2-3, with D possibly TRBD2 on 6 matching bases. The germline gives CDR1 DFQATT, CDR2 SNEGSKA (reference sequence). V was trimmed by 6 bases and J by 14 bases, leaving 18 bases between them. The CDR3 sequence is 11 residues long. The CDR3 spells CSARTGESLYF. CDR3 nucleotides: TGCAGTGCCAGAACGGGGGAGTCGTTGTATTTT.

The rearrangement joins TRBV11-3 to TRBJ2-7, with TRBD2 as a possible D gene (6 bases). V dropped 5 bases and J dropped 4 bases, with 12 bases sitting between them. The CDR3 consists of 13 residues. The germline CDR1 and CDR2 sequences are SGHNT and YENEEA. The CDR3 coding sequence is TGTGCCAGCAGCCCGGGGGAATTTTACGAGCAGTACTTC. It yields the protein CASSPGEFYEQYF.

The rearrangement uses TRBV19 and TRBJ1-2, with 7 bases lining up with TRBD1. Germline lookup yields CDR1 LNHDA and CDR2 SQIVND (reference sequence). V lost 5 bases and J lost 13; bases outside the gene matches: 10. This CDR3 region has 12 residues. This CDR3 reads CASSPWEGAVTF. CDR3 DNA: TGTGCCAGTAGTCCCTGGGAGGGGGCCGTCACCTTC. The entire variable domain, with the rest obtained from reference TRBV19 and TRBJ1-2, is as follows: DGGITQSPKYLFRKEGQNVTLSCEQNLNHDAMYWYRQDPGQGLRLIYYSQIVNDFQKGDIAEGYSVSREKKESFPLTVTSAQKNPTAFYLCASSPWEGAVTFGSGTRLTVV.